This T cell receptor beta chain stems from a study of beta chain features in type 1 diabetes. What was sequenced were expressed TCRB transcripts, since all of the isolated RNA had been reverse transcribed. Sequencing used immunoSEQ multiplex PCR; TCRdb keeps in-frame clones, though not all of them. The repertoire consists of under 800,000 clones, with 15% to 18% occurring once and the leading ten covering about 0.086%. This clone was observed a handful of times. Trimming removed 8 bases from V and 7 bases from J, with 21 bases in between. This CDR3 has 15 residues. Germline-derived CDR1 and CDR2 are LNHDA and SQIVND (reference sequence). One heparinised draw, averaging roughly 110 mL, was taken per donor.

The rearrangement uses TRBV19 and TRBJ2-1, with D perhaps assigned TRBD1 or TRBD2 (5 bases each). The sequencing sample was made of naive CD4+ T cells from blood. The sequence was collected from a man aged 18 to 35 in good health. This chain's CDR3 is CASCTGTVRTNEQFF. The CDR3 DNA is TGTGCCAGTTGTACTGGGACGGTCAGAACTAATGAGCAGTTCTTC.